One and the same sample provided the 14 T cell receptor beta chains below, sequenced in a study of T cells in Graves' hyperthyroidism and ophthalmopathy. Amplified regions were TCR beta CDR3 sequences from RNA transcripts. The study used the HTBI primer set for a first-round RT-PCR of the TCR CDR3. Each CDR3 protein gets one entry after TCRdb re-called the multiplex PCR reads with MiXCR. This sample has 540,000 or so distinct CDR3 sequences; under 60% occur once, and the top ten carry around 17%. Sequenced sample: peripheral blood or thyroid tissue (not recorded which). Every receptor here comes from an adult woman with Graves' disease, either hyperthyroidism or ophthalmopathy (not recorded which).

Ten or more counts support this clonotype. The chain employs TRBV11-2 and TRBJ2-7; tentative D call: TRBD1 (6 bases). The germline V gene encodes CDR1 SGHAT and CDR2 FQNNGV. The CDR3 length is 14 residues. Deletions cut 1 base from V and 3 bases from J, with 10 bases between. DNA of the CDR3: TGTGCCAGCAGCTTAGTGGGGACACACTACGAGCAGTACTTC. Translating it yields CASSLVGTHYEQYF.

Points on this clonotype: A much larger clonotype is one base distant, so this may be a read error. The rearrangement joins TRBV4-1 to TRBJ2-5, with D hard to call. The CDR3 is 16 amino acids. The germline gives CDR1 MGHRA, CDR2 YSYEKL. The CDR3 is CASSQVFPGPQESQYF. DNA for the CDR3: TGCGCCAGCAGCCAAGTTTTTCCGGGTCCCCAAGAGTCCCAGTACTTC.

Ten or more counts support this clonotype. The gene calls are TRBV2 and TRBJ1-4; 7 positions match TRBD1. V lost 6 bases to trimming and J lost 8 bases; unmatched junction nucleotides: 9. The CDR3 length is 14 residues. Germline assignment: CDR1 SNHLY and CDR2 FYNNEI. The CDR3 here is CASRDLQGREKLFF. The DNA for the CDR3 is TGTGCCAGCAGGGATTTACAGGGGCGAGAAAAACTGTTTTTT.

Many counts were recorded for this clonotype. The chain joins TRBV20-1 to TRBJ1-3; D not resolved. Germline assignment: CDR1 DFQATT and CDR2 SNEGSKA (reference sequence). This CDR3 spans 14 amino acids. Trimming removed 0 bases at V and 0 bases at J, with 6 bases between. The DNA of the CDR3 is TGCAGTGCTAGAGATCCCCTCTCTGGAAACACCATATATTTT. This encodes CSARDPLSGNTIYF.

In its sample, this clonotype was seen many times. The J gene is TRBJ2-6, the V gene TRBV5-5; D possibly corresponds to TRBD2 (6 bases). CDR3 size: 17 residues. Germline CDR1 and CDR2: SGHKS and YYEKEE (reference sequence). Trimming left V 0 bases short and J 0 bases short, with 10 bases between. CDR3 bases: TGTGCCAGCAGCTTGGGGCAGGGACTCTCTGGGGCCAACGTCCTGACTTTC. This codes for CASSLGQGLSGANVLTF.

The chain joins TRBV18 to TRBJ1-5, with 8 bases matching TRBD1. CDR1 is KGHSH, CDR2 LQKENI, per germline. Losses at the gene ends were 4 bases for V and 5 bases for J; bases not matched to a gene: 4. There are 14 residues in the CDR3. The DNA for the CDR3 is TGTGCCAGCTCACGGGACAGGTCGGATCAGCCCCAGCATTTT. This codes for CASSRDRSDQPQHF.

The rearrangement uses TRBV27 and TRBJ2-5, with 8 bases that match TRBD1. Per germline, CDR1 MNHEY and CDR2 SMNVEV (reference sequence). Trimming removed 5 bases from V and 5 bases from J; junction bases left unmatched: 7. The length of the CDR3 is 14 residues. CDR3 bases: TGTGCCAGCAGTCCACGACAGGGGCGGGAGACCCAGTACTTC. This translates into CASSPRQGRETQYF.

The CDR3 nucleotides read TGTGCCAGCACCTTAAGGACAGGTCGGAACACTGAAGCTTTCTTT. Translation: CASTLRTGRNTEAFF. V and J are TRBV6-5 and TRBJ1-1, with 7 positions matching TRBD1. The V segment lost 7 bases and the J segment 1 base; nucleotides outside the gene matches: 9. The CDR3 loop spans 15 amino acids. Germline CDR1 and CDR2: MNHEY and SVGAGI.

The V call is TRBV7-8, the J call TRBJ2-2; 7 nucleotides match TRBD1. CDR3 length equals 18 residues. The germline CDR1 and CDR2 sequences are SGHVS and FQNEAQ. V trimming: 5 bases; J trimming: 0 bases; junction bases outside the gene matches: 12. The DNA of the CDR3 is TGTGCCAGCAGCCCAGCCCGGTGGGGACAGTCGAACACCGGGGAGCTGTTTTTT. Translated, it gives CASSPARWGQSNTGELFF.

The V call is TRBV6-5, the J call TRBJ1-5, with D unclear. CDR1 and CDR2 (germline): MNHEY, SVGAGI. The CDR3 length is 15 residues. V lost 6 bases to trimming and J lost 3 bases, with 15 bases between them. CDR3 loop: CASRTDRAHNQPQHF. The CDR3 DNA reads TGTGCCAGCAGGACGGACCGGGCCCACAATCAGCCCCAGCATTTT.

A note on this clonotype: One end of the junction fails to match germline, which may point to a read error. The chain employs TRBV14 and TRBJ1-6; 11 bases fit TRBD1. Per the germline V gene, CDR1 is SGHDN and CDR2 is FVKESK. CDR3 length: 15 amino acids. The CDR3, as DNA: TGTGCCAGCAGCCCCGGGACAGGGGGAATTTCACCCCCCCACTTT. It codes for CASSPGTGGISPPHF.

J is TRBJ1-2 and V is TRBV5-1; 9 bases fit TRBD1. The V and J ends lost 2 bases and 4 bases, in that order; junction bases with no gene match: 3. The CDR3 sequence is 14 residues long. Germline values: CDR1 SGHRS, CDR2 YFSETQ. The CDR3 protein is CASSLGTGTYGYTF. CDR3 DNA: TGCGCCAGCAGCTTAGGGACAGGGACCTATGGCTACACCTTC.

The CDR3 coding sequence is TGCAGTGCTAGAACAGGGAATGGCTACACCTTC. It is translated as CSARTGNGYTF. This chain joins TRBV20-1 and TRBJ1-2; maybe TRBD1 (6 bases). The CDR3 is 11 residues long. The germline gives CDR1 DFQATT, CDR2 SNEGSKA (reference sequence). Trimming cost V 2 bases and J 6 bases, with 7 bases left between them.

This clonotype was picked up a small number of times. This rearrangement joins TRBV5-1 to TRBJ2-2; possible D gene TRBD2, 6 bases. The V gene's germline CDR1 is SGHRS and CDR2 YFSETQ. Deletions cut 3 bases from V and 1 base from J, with 16 bases between. The CDR3 contains 17 residues. CDR3: CASSWGVSGVNTGELFF. The CDR3 bases are TGCGCCAGCAGCTGGGGGGTCAGCGGAGTGAACACCGGGGAGCTGTTTTTT. Full variable domain (outside the CDR3, taken from reference TRBV5-1 and TRBJ2-2): KAGVTQTPRYLIKTRGQQVTLSCSPISGHRSVSWYQQTPGQGLQFLFEYFSETQRNKGNFPGRFSGRQFSNSRSEMNVSTLELGDSALYLCASSWGVSGVNTGELFFGEGSRLTVL.